This paragraph covers one T cell receptor (beta chain) sequence. Its antigen is not known. Produced via immunoSEQ multiplex PCR; TCRdb's table is partial and in-frame only. Among 340,000 or so clones listed, over 90% were seen once. This entry belongs to a study of brain T cells in children with intractable seizures. The study's findings and limits: Patients' HCMV serostatus was unknown; virus specificity rests on CDR3 similarity alone.

Stated time point: blood from clinic visit 5 months post-surgery; TSC patient then seizure free. Sequencing was limited to surgery cases with top T cell transcript signatures in brain tissue. Before surgery, patients took at least one anti-epileptic drug. The clonotype originates from a boy in the first two years of life with tuberous sclerosis and intractable seizures. The sequences come from peripheral blood, collected 4 to 5 months after surgery.

The CDR3 DNA is TGTGCCAGCAGCTTCCGGACTAGCGGGAGGTCCCAAGAGACCCAGTACTTC. This gives the protein CASSFRTSGRSQETQYF. The rearrangement links TRBV5-5 to TRBJ2-5; TRBD2 aligns across 14 bases. The CDR3 consists of 17 residues. V lost 2 bases and J lost 1; bases outside the gene matches: 4. Germline V gives CDR1 SGHKS, CDR2 YYEKEE (reference sequence).